This paragraph reports one T cell receptor beta chain. This record comes from a study of blood T cell repertoires in COVID-19. The CDR3 totals 15 residues. V lost 2 bases, J lost 5 bases, and 7 bases stayed unmatched. From germline, CDR1 is ENHRY and CDR2 SYGVKD. TCRdb's copy holds only in-frame clones and misses some; the assay was immunoSEQ multiplex PCR. The table lists fewer than 350,000 clones, approximately 83% of them singletons, with 2% to 2.5% in the top ten. The sequenced sample consisted of peripheral blood. The sequence was collected from a woman aged 25 to 39 who had recovered from COVID-19. The chain employs TRBV10-3 and TRBJ2-5; 8 bases match TRBD2. The CDR3 DNA sequence: TGTGCCATCAGTGAGAGGGGACTAGTCGGGGAGACCCAGTACTTC. Protein sequence: CAISERGLVGETQYF.